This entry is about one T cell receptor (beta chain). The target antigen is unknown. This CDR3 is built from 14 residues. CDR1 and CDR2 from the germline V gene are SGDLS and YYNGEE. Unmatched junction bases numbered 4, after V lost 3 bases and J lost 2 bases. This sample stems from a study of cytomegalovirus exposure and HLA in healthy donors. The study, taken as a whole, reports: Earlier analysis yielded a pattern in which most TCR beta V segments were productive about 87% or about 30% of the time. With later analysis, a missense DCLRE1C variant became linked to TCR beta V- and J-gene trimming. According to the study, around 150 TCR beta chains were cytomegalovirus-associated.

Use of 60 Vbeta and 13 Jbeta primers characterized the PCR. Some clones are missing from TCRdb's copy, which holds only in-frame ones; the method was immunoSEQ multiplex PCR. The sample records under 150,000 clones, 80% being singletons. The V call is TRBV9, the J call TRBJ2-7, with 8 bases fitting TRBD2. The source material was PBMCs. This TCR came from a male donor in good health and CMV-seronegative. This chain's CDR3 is CASSGGTRAYEQYF. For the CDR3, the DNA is TGTGCCAGCAGCGGAGGGACTAGGGCCTACGAGCAGTACTTC.